These T cell receptor beta chains were read from a single sample in a study of vaccination effects on CD4 cells after COVID-19. The antigens for these receptors are not known. Here immunoSEQ multiplex PCR was the method, and the copy in TCRdb shows in-frame clones only, minus some. Among 29,000 or so clones listed, 65% to 75% were seen once. The starting material was CD4+ T cells from PBMCs cultured with HCoV-OC43 spike peptides, obtained after COVID-19 vaccination. The source is a human donor who received a COVID-19 vaccine. CDR3s include the opening cysteine and the closing phenylalanine or tryptophan. Fields, in order: V gene, clone size, D gene, J gene, CDR3 DNA, CDR3 protein. A D gene is named only where the DNA matches it firmly. Only some rows state a clone size, as once, few, many or a class for expanded clones.

V gene: TRBV7-2; clone size: NA; D gene: TRBD2; J gene: TRBJ2-1; CDR3 DNA: TGTGCCAGCAGCTTACAAGCGGGAGTCTACAATGAGCAGTTCTTC; CDR3 protein: CASSLQAGVYNEQFF
V gene: TRBV7-9; clone size: NA; D gene: NA; J gene: TRBJ1-5; CDR3 DNA: TGTGCCAGCAGCCCAGGCAAGAGGGTCAATCAGCCCCAGCATTTT; CDR3 protein: CASSPGKRVNQPQHF
V gene: TRBV18; clone size: NA; D gene: NA; J gene: TRBJ2-1; CDR3 DNA: TGTGCCAGCTCACCACCGGGGAATGAGCAGTTCTTC; CDR3 protein: CASSPPGNEQFF
V gene: TRBV19; clone size: NA; D gene: NA; J gene: TRBJ1-1; CDR3 DNA: TGTGCCAGTAGCCCGAGGGGGAGGGATGGAGCTTTCTTT; CDR3 protein: CASSPRGRDGAFF
V gene: TRBV6-2/TRBV6-3; clone size: NA; D gene: NA; J gene: TRBJ2-3; CDR3 DNA: TGTGCCAGCAGTTACGAAACAGATACGCAGTATTTT; CDR3 protein: CASSYETDTQYF
V gene: TRBV7-9; clone size: few; D gene: NA; J gene: TRBJ1-2; CDR3 DNA: TGTGCCAGCAGCGAGTTGGCCCTAGGAGGGAAAGGCTACACCTTC; CDR3 protein: CASSELALGGKGYTF
V gene: TRBV12-3/TRBV12-4; clone size: NA; D gene: NA; J gene: TRBJ1-1; CDR3 DNA: TGTGCCAGCAGACAGGACACTGAAGCTTTCTTT; CDR3 protein: CASRQDTEAFF
V gene: TRBV19; clone size: few; D gene: NA; J gene: TRBJ2-3; CDR3 DNA: TGTGCCAGTAGTATACTCAGGGGGAGGAACACAGATACGCAGTATTTT; CDR3 protein: CASSILRGRNTDTQYF
V gene: TRBV7-8; clone size: NA; D gene: TRBD2; J gene: TRBJ2-1; CDR3 DNA: TGTGCCAGCAGCTTAGTGAGGGTAGCGGGAGTGAGAGAGCAGTTCTTC; CDR3 protein: CASSLVRVAGVREQFF
V gene: TRBV6-4; clone size: NA; D gene: NA; J gene: TRBJ1-1; CDR3 DNA: TGTGCCAGCAGTGACTCCCCGGGGGGGAACACTGAAGCTTTCTTT; CDR3 protein: CASSDSPGGNTEAFF
V gene: TRBV4-1; clone size: NA; D gene: TRBD1; J gene: TRBJ2-7; CDR3 DNA: TGCGCCAGCAGCCTTCCCGACAGGGTTTACGAGCAGTACTTC; CDR3 protein: CASSLPDRVYEQYF
V gene: TRBV4-1; clone size: NA; D gene: TRBD1; J gene: TRBJ1-2; CDR3 DNA: TGCGCCAGCAGCCAAGAGGGTATAGGACAGGGAGACTATGGCTACACCTTC; CDR3 protein: CASSQEGIGQGDYGYTF
V gene: TRBV3-1/TRBV3-2; clone size: NA; D gene: TRBD1; J gene: TRBJ1-1; CDR3 DNA: TGTGCCAGCAGCCGACGGGGGGACAGGGGGCAGGGCACTGAAGCTTTCTTT; CDR3 protein: CASSRRGDRGQGTEAFF
V gene: TRBV6-5; clone size: NA; D gene: NA; J gene: TRBJ2-2; CDR3 DNA: TGTGCCACCCGGTTCAGCGACACCGGGGAGCTGTTTTTT; CDR3 protein: CATRFSDTGELFF
V gene: TRBV27; clone size: NA; D gene: NA; J gene: TRBJ1-2; CDR3 DNA: TGTGCCAGCAGATCCGGGGCTACCTATGGCTACACCTTC; CDR3 protein: CASRSGATYGYTF
V gene: TRBV2; clone size: NA; D gene: NA; J gene: TRBJ2-3; CDR3 DNA: TGTGCCAGCAGTGAATATAATTGGATACCGGCCGGGGACACAGATACGCAGTATTTT; CDR3 protein: CASSEYNWIPAGDTDTQYF
V gene: TRBV9; clone size: NA; D gene: TRBD2; J gene: TRBJ2-1; CDR3 DNA: TGTGCCAGCAGCGTAGATGGACTAGCGGGGTACAATGAGCAGTTCTTC; CDR3 protein: CASSVDGLAGYNEQFF
V gene: TRBV10-3; clone size: NA; D gene: TRBD1; J gene: TRBJ1-5; CDR3 DNA: TGTGCCATAGGGACAGGGGATTATAGCAATCAGCCCCAGCATTTT; CDR3 protein: CAIGTGDYSNQPQHF
V gene: TRBV2; clone size: once; D gene: NA; J gene: TRBJ1-2; CDR3 DNA: TGTGCCAGCGATCCAAGTGGCTATGGCTACACCTTC; CDR3 protein: CASDPSGYGYTF
V gene: TRBV5-1; clone size: few; D gene: TRBD1; J gene: TRBJ1-1; CDR3 DNA: TGCGCCAGCAGCTACGGACAGGGGAACACTGAAGCTTTCTTT; CDR3 protein: CASSYGQGNTEAFF
V gene: TRBV6-6; clone size: NA; D gene: TRBD2; J gene: TRBJ2-2; CDR3 DNA: TGTGCCAGCAGTTATCAACGGGGGGACACCGGGGAGCTGTTTTTT; CDR3 protein: CASSYQRGDTGELFF
V gene: TRBV2; clone size: few; D gene: TRBD2; J gene: TRBJ2-3; CDR3 DNA: TGTGCCAGCAGTGCTGGGGAGGGGGCTAGCGGGGGGACAGATACGCAGTATTTT; CDR3 protein: CASSAGEGASGGTDTQYF
V gene: TRBV3-1/TRBV3-2; clone size: NA; D gene: NA; J gene: TRBJ1-4; CDR3 DNA: TGTGCCAGCAGCCAACAAAATACGGGACAACTGTTTTTT; CDR3 protein: CASSQQNTGQLFF
V gene: TRBV7-9; clone size: once; D gene: TRBD2; J gene: TRBJ2-3; CDR3 DNA: TGTGCCAGCAGCTTAAGGCGGGAGAAAGATACGCAGTATTTT; CDR3 protein: CASSLRREKDTQYF
V gene: TRBV24-1; clone size: NA; D gene: NA; J gene: TRBJ1-2; CDR3 DNA: TGTGCCACCAGTTCCGGACGAATACACACCTTC; CDR3 protein: CATSSGRIHTF
V gene: TRBV2; clone size: NA; D gene: NA; J gene: TRBJ1-1; CDR3 DNA: TGTGCCAGCAGTGAAGGCTGGGACATTCCGAACACTGAAGCTTTCTTT; CDR3 protein: CASSEGWDIPNTEAFF
V gene: TRBV19; clone size: NA; D gene: NA; J gene: TRBJ2-5; CDR3 DNA: TGTGCCAGTAGTATTGGGCAGGCCGGAGAGACCCAGTACTTC; CDR3 protein: CASSIGQAGETQYF
V gene: TRBV9; clone size: NA; D gene: NA; J gene: TRBJ1-2; CDR3 DNA: TGTGCCAGCAGCCCCCCGACCAGGGGCTATGGCTACACCTTC; CDR3 protein: CASSPPTRGYGYTF
V gene: TRBV4-1; clone size: NA; D gene: TRBD2; J gene: TRBJ2-7; CDR3 DNA: TGCGCCAGCAGCCTAATTACTAGCGGGAGTTACGAGCAGTACTTC; CDR3 protein: CASSLITSGSYEQYF
V gene: TRBV6-5; clone size: once; D gene: TRBD2; J gene: TRBJ2-1; CDR3 DNA: TGTGCCAGCAGAGGCGGGAGTTTCAGTAATGAGCAGTTCTTC; CDR3 protein: CASRGGSFSNEQFF
V gene: TRBV28; clone size: NA; D gene: TRBD1; J gene: TRBJ1-5; CDR3 DNA: TGTGCCAGCAGCATGGCGGCGACAGGGGGCGCTCAGCCCCAGCATTTT; CDR3 protein: CASSMAATGGAQPQHF
V gene: TRBV2; clone size: NA; D gene: NA; J gene: TRBJ2-7; CDR3 DNA: TGTGCCAGCAGTGAAAAGGTCCTGGTTCGCTACGAGCAGTACTTC; CDR3 protein: CASSEKVLVRYEQYF
V gene: TRBV15; clone size: NA; D gene: TRBD1; J gene: TRBJ1-5; CDR3 DNA: TGTGCCACTCGAGGACAGGGTCACTTCAATCAGCCCCAGCATTTT; CDR3 protein: CATRGQGHFNQPQHF
V gene: TRBV2; clone size: few; D gene: TRBD1; J gene: TRBJ1-1; CDR3 DNA: TGTGCCAGCAGCGGGCTACAGGGGCGCAGGAACACTGAAGCTTTCTTT; CDR3 protein: CASSGLQGRRNTEAFF
V gene: TRBV5-1; clone size: NA; D gene: NA; J gene: TRBJ2-5; CDR3 DNA: TGCGCCAGCAGCTCCACCTCAATGGACGGAGAGACCCAGTACTTC; CDR3 protein: CASSSTSMDGETQYF
V gene: TRBV5-1; clone size: once; D gene: NA; J gene: TRBJ2-3; CDR3 DNA: TGCGCCAGCAGCTTGGACCGAGATACGCAGTATTTT; CDR3 protein: CASSLDRDTQYF
V gene: TRBV5-6; clone size: NA; D gene: NA; J gene: TRBJ1-1; CDR3 DNA: TGTGCCAGCAGCTTGGCGTCTGTAACTGAAGCTTTCTTT; CDR3 protein: CASSLASVTEAFF
V gene: TRBV6-1; clone size: medium-sized; D gene: TRBD1; J gene: TRBJ1-1; CDR3 DNA: TGTGCCAGCAGTGAACAGACAGGGGGGACTGAAGCTTTCTTT; CDR3 protein: CASSEQTGGTEAFF
V gene: TRBV4-2; clone size: NA; D gene: TRBD1; J gene: TRBJ1-6; CDR3 DNA: TGTGCCAGCAGCCAAGTACCAGGGGGCTTCAATTCACCCCTCCACTTT; CDR3 protein: CASSQVPGGFNSPLHF
V gene: TRBV6-5; clone size: few; D gene: TRBD1; J gene: TRBJ1-5; CDR3 DNA: TGTGCCAGCAGTACACGGACAGGTGGCAATCAGCCCCAGCATTTT; CDR3 protein: CASSTRTGGNQPQHF
V gene: TRBV2; clone size: NA; D gene: TRBD2; J gene: TRBJ2-3; CDR3 DNA: TGTGCCAGCAGTGACTCGACTAGCGGGAGTCGCGCAGATACGCAGTATTTT; CDR3 protein: CASSDSTSGSRADTQYF
V gene: TRBV13; clone size: NA; D gene: NA; J gene: TRBJ2-2; CDR3 DNA: TGTGCCAGCAGCTTAGGCCGGCCGAACACCGGGGAGCTGTTTTTT; CDR3 protein: CASSLGRPNTGELFF
V gene: TRBV3-1/TRBV3-2; clone size: NA; D gene: TRBD2; J gene: TRBJ2-3; CDR3 DNA: TGTGCCAGCAGCCAAGATACTGGGACTAAACGTACGCAGTATTTT; CDR3 protein: CASSQDTGTKRTQYF
V gene: TRBV18; clone size: NA; D gene: NA; J gene: TRBJ1-2; CDR3 DNA: TGTGCCAGCTCACCGGCTTCCGGGGGGCTGGGCTACACCTTC; CDR3 protein: CASSPASGGLGYTF
V gene: TRBV21-1; clone size: NA; D gene: NA; J gene: TRBJ2-5; CDR3 DNA: TGTGCCAGCAGCAAAGAAGGAGGGGGAGAGACCCAGTACTTC; CDR3 protein: CASSKEGGGETQYF
V gene: TRBV5-4; clone size: NA; D gene: NA; J gene: TRBJ2-3; CDR3 DNA: TGTGCCAGCAGCTTGGCCAGGGCCATAGATACGCAGTATTTT; CDR3 protein: CASSLARAIDTQYF
V gene: TRBV5-1; clone size: NA; D gene: TRBD1; J gene: TRBJ1-4; CDR3 DNA: TGCGCCAGCAGCCCGGGACAGAATAATGAAAAACTGTTTTTT; CDR3 protein: CASSPGQNNEKLFF
V gene: TRBV5-1; clone size: NA; D gene: NA; J gene: TRBJ2-4; CDR3 DNA: TGCGCCAGCTCCGAGGGGGGGAAGAACATTCAGTACTTC; CDR3 protein: CASSEGGKNIQYF
V gene: TRBV6-5; clone size: NA; D gene: NA; J gene: TRBJ2-7; CDR3 DNA: TGTGCCAGCATTGCTATCCCAGGGGCTACCTACGAGCAGTACTTC; CDR3 protein: CASIAIPGATYEQYF